A single sample gave rise to the 16 T cell receptor beta chains below, sequenced in a study of T cells after yellow fever vaccination. TCRdb independently ran MiXCR on the 5' RACE reads; one entry per CDR3 protein. The table has 150,000 to 200,000 distinct CDR3 sequences, roughly 6.2% seen once. The specimen comprised CD4+ T cells sorted from PBMCs, sampled on the day of the first yellow fever vaccination. The receptors were gathered from a man between 18 and 35 years old who received the YFV17D yellow fever vaccine.

This clonotype was seen at least ten times. The genes are TRBV7-2 and TRBJ2-3, with 9 bases lining up with TRBD2. Per germline, CDR1 SGHTA and CDR2 FQGNSA. The J segment lost 3 bases and the V segment lost 4 bases, leaving 8 bases of the junction unmatched. The CDR3 runs to 16 residues. The CDR3 DNA follows: TGTGCCAGCAGCTATGGTGGCGGGGGGGCTACAGATACGCAGTATTTT. Its protein product is CASSYGGGGATDTQYF.

The rearrangement links TRBV7-2 to TRBJ2-1; 14 nucleotides agree with TRBD2. The germline CDR1 and CDR2 sequences are SGHTA and FQGNSA. The CDR3 has 15 residues. Losses at the gene ends were 2 bases for V and 9 bases for J; bases not matched to a gene: 3. CDR3 loop: CASSLRLAGGSEQFF. The CDR3 bases are TGTGCCAGCAGCTTAAGACTAGCGGGGGGGAGTGAGCAGTTCTTC.

This clonotype was observed at least ten times. V usage is TRBV21-1 and J usage is TRBJ1-1. TRBV21-1 is annotated as a pseudogene. There are 15 residues in the CDR3. The CDR3 coding sequence is TGTGCCAGCAGCAAAGTGGGAAGGCCAAACACTGAAGCTTTCTTT. It translates to CASSKVGRPNTEAFF.

This clonotype was detected many times. In nucleotides, the CDR3 is TGCGCCAGCAGCTCGCCGGGGGCGGAGACCCAGTACTTC. Translation: CASSSPGAETQYF. The chain carries TRBV5-1 and TRBJ2-5; perhaps D is TRBD1 or TRBD2 (6 bases each). Germline V gene data show CDR1 as SGHRS and CDR2 as YFSETQ. V lost 3 bases to trimming and J lost 5 bases, with 11 bases between them. The CDR3 length is 13 residues.

This clonotype has ten or more counts. This chain uses TRBV3-1 with TRBJ2-2; 7 nucleotides line up with TRBD2. The CDR3 totals 15 residues. V trimming: 2 bases; J trimming: 3 bases; junction bases outside the gene matches: 3. In germline, CDR1 is LGHDT, CDR2 YNNKEL (reference sequence). The CDR3 reads CASSQSGGYTGELFF. The CDR3 DNA reads TGTGCCAGCAGCCAATCGGGGGGTTACACCGGGGAGCTGTTTTTT.

This clonotype appeared a few times. This sequence joins TRBV5-4 and TRBJ2-1; 7 nucleotides match TRBD2. J was trimmed by 4 bases and V by 0 bases; bases with no gene match: 7. Per germline, CDR1 SGHNT and CDR2 YYREEE (reference sequence). The CDR3 totals 16 residues. CDR3 in amino acids: CASSLDGGSSYNEQFF. The CDR3 coding sequence is TGTGCCAGCAGCTTGGACGGGGGGAGCTCTTACAATGAGCAGTTCTTC.

This clonotype was seen many times. The chain couples TRBV28 to TRBJ2-2, with D maybe TRBD1 (6 bases). This CDR3 is built from 14 residues. The V gene's germline CDR1 is MDHEN and CDR2 SYDVKM. Trimming pared 2 bases from V and 4 bases from J, leaving 8 bases between. The CDR3 bases are TGTGCCAGCAGTTTAGGACAGTTCACCGGGGAGCTGTTTTTT. Amino acids: CASSLGQFTGELFF.

The sample holds many counts of this clonotype. The CDR3 coding sequence is TGTGCCAGCAGTGGAAGTGGTATCGGAGATACGCAGTATTTT. This translates into CASSGSGIGDTQYF. The chain uses TRBV28 and TRBJ2-3; no firm D call. V lost 5 bases and J 5 bases, leaving 14 bases between the germline ends. Germline V gene data show CDR1 as MDHEN and CDR2 as SYDVKM. This CDR3 has 14 residues. The whole variable domain, remainder taken from reference TRBV28 and TRBJ2-3, is DVKVTQSSRYLVKRTGEKVFLECVQDMDHENMFWYRQDPGLGLRLIYFSYDVKMKEKGDIPEGYSVSREKKERFSLILESASTNQTSMYLCASSGSGIGDTQYFGPGTRLTVL.

CDR3 coding DNA: TGCAGTGCTAGAGTTCCGGGGAGGGCAGATACGCAGTATTTT. Its translation: CSARVPGRADTQYF. The chain uses TRBV20-1 and TRBJ2-3; 7 bases agree with TRBD2. Germline-derived CDR1 and CDR2 are DFQATT and SNEGSKA (reference sequence). The CDR3 loop spans 14 amino acids. V lost 1 base and J lost 4; bases outside the gene matches: 5.

There are many counts of this clonotype. The rearrangement uses TRBV3-1 and TRBJ1-1; 9 positions match TRBD1. The germline CDR1 and CDR2 sequences are LGHDT and YNNKEL (reference sequence). After removal of 3 bases from V and 5 bases from J, the junction contained 4 bases not matched to a gene. CDR3 length: 14 residues. CDR3 DNA: TGTGCCAGCAGCCAGGGGACAGGGTGGACTGAAGCTTTCTTT. Translated: CASSQGTGWTEAFF.

The V and J genes are TRBV7-9 and TRBJ1-2; 9 bases agree with TRBD1. This CDR3 has 15 residues. CDR1 SEHNR and CDR2 FQNEAQ come from the germline V gene (reference sequence). The ends lost 1 base at V and 3 bases at J; junction bases unmatched: 3. Here the CDR3 reads CASSLGTGEDYGYTF. The CDR3 region has the DNA TGTGCCAGCAGCTTAGGGACAGGGGAAGACTATGGCTACACCTTC.

This clonotype was picked up many times. The J gene is TRBJ2-3, the V gene TRBV5-1; D possibly corresponds to TRBD1 (6 bases). The CDR3 is 15 amino acids. Germline CDR1 reads SGHRS; CDR2 reads YFSETQ. Trimming shortened V by 3 bases and J by 1 base, and 12 bases separated the two germline ends. The CDR3 region has the DNA TGCGCCAGCAGCTCCCCGGGACACCGCACAGATACGCAGTATTTT. This encodes CASSSPGHRTDTQYF. Full variable domain (rest looked up from reference TRBV5-1 and TRBJ2-3): KAGVTQTPRYLIKTRGQQVTLSCSPISGHRSVSWYQQTPGQGLQFLFEYFSETQRNKGNFPGRFSGRQFSNSRSEMNVSTLELGDSALYLCASSSPGHRTDTQYFGPGTRLTVL.

This clonotype was seen a handful of times. The chain joins TRBV5-1 to TRBJ1-5; TRBD1 agrees at 11 bases. With V trimmed by 4 bases and J by 6 bases, 3 bases remained unmatched. The germline V gene encodes CDR1 SGHRS and CDR2 YFSETQ. This CDR3 is built from 14 residues. CDR3 sequence (DNA): TGCGCCAGCAGCCAGGGACAGGGGGGTCAGCCCCAGCATTTT. Encoded protein: CASSQGQGGQPQHF.

This clonotype was counted at least ten times. J is TRBJ2-3 and V is TRBV9; D gene uncertain. V lost 0 bases and J lost 6, with 17 bases in between. The CDR3 is 16 amino acids. Germline V CDR1 and CDR2: SGDLS, YYNGEE. CDR3 in DNA: TGTGCCAGCAGCGTAGCCCCCCAAGGGCCGAGGGATACGCAGTATTTT. It encodes CASSVAPQGPRDTQYF.

This clonotype was seen at least ten times. The genes are TRBV20-1 and TRBJ2-3; D is tentatively TRBD1 or TRBD2 (5 bases each). Germline assignment: CDR1 DFQATT and CDR2 SNEGSKA (reference sequence). There are 13 residues in the CDR3. V lost 0 bases, J lost 8 bases, and 12 bases lay in between. CDR3 in amino acids: CSARDVAGGTQYF. In DNA, the CDR3 is TGCAGTGCTAGAGATGTTGCTGGGGGTACGCAGTATTTT.

This clonotype was observed a few times. CDR3 coding DNA: TGTGCCAGCAGTTGGTTTAAGGGCTACGAGCAGTACTTC. Protein product: CASSWFKGYEQYF. The chain links TRBV6-6 to TRBJ2-7; no clear D gene. V lost 4 bases and J 3 bases, leaving 10 bases between the germline ends. The CDR3 spans 13 residues. From germline, CDR1 is MNHNY and CDR2 SVGAGI (reference sequence).